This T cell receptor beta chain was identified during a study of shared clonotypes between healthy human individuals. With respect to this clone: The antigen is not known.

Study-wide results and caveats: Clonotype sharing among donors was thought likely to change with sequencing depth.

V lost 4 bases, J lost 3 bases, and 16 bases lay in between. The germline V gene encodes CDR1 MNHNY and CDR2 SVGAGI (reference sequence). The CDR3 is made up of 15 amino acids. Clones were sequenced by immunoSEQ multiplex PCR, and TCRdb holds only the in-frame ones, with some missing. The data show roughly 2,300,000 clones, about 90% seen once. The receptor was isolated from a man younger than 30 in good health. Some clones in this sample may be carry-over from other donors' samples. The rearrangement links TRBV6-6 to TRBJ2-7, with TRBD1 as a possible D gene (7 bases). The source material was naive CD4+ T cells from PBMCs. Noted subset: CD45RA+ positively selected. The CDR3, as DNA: TGTGCCAGCAGTTGGACCTCAGGGGGGATCTACGAGCAGTACTTC. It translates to CASSWTSGGIYEQYF.